This T cell receptor beta chain was recovered during a study of PD-L1 blockade in urothelial cancer. Study as a whole: Patients arrived having already received 0 to 3 prior chemotherapy regimens.

This CDR3 is built from 14 residues. The V end was cut by 2 bases, the J end by 1 base, with 8 bases between. Germline V gene sequence: CDR1 SEHNR, CDR2 FQNEAQ (reference sequence). TCRdb's table, derived via immunoSEQ multiplex PCR, lists solely in-frame clones and lacks some. The sample records over 75,000 clones, 70% to 90% being singletons. Time point reported: pretreatment peripheral blood. The rearrangement links TRBV7-9 to TRBJ1-1; D remains ambiguous. The sequences come from PBMCs, collected around atezolizumab (anti-PD-L1) treatment. The TCR comes from a man aged 60 to 75 with urothelial cancer. The CDR3 DNA follows: TGTGCCAGCAGCTTAATAGCCCCGAACACTGAAGCTTTCTTT. It specifies CASSLIAPNTEAFF. Combining the CDR3 with reference TRBV7-9 and TRBJ1-1 gives the whole variable domain DTGVSQNPRHKITKRGQNVTFRCDPISEHNRLYWYRQTLGQGPEFLTYFQNEAQLEKSRLLSDRFSAERPKGSFSTLEIQRTEQGDSAMYLCASSLIAPNTEAFFGQGTRLTVV.